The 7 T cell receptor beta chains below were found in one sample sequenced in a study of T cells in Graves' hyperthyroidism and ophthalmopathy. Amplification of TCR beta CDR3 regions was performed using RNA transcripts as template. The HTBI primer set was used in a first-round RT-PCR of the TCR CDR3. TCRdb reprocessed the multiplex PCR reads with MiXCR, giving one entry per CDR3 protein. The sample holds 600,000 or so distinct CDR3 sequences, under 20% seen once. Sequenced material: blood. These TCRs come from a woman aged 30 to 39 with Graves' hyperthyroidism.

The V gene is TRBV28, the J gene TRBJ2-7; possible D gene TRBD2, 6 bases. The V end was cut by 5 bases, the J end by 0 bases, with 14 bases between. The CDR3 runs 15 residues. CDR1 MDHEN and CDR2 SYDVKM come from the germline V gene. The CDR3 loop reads CASSTPAGISYEQYF. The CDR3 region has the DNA TGTGCCAGCAGTACACCCGCGGGGATCTCCTACGAGCAGTACTTC. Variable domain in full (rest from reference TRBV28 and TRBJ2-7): DVKVTQSSRYLVKRTGEKVFLECVQDMDHENMFWYRQDPGLGLRLIYFSYDVKMKEKGDIPEGYSVSREKKERFSLILESASTNQTSMYLCASSTPAGISYEQYFGPGTRLTVT.

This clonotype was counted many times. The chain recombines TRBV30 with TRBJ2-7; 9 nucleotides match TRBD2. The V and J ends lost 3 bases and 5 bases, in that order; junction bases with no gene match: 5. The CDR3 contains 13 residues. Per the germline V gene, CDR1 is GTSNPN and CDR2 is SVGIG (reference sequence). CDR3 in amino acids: CAWSLGLADEQYF. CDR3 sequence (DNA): TGTGCCTGGAGCCTGGGACTAGCTGACGAGCAGTACTTC. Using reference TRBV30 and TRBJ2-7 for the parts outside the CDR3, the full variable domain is SQTIHQWPATLVQPVGSPLSLECTVEGTSNPNLYWYRQAAGRGLQLLFYSVGIGQISSEVPQNLSASRPQDRQFILSSKKLLLSDSGFYLCAWSLGLADEQYFGPGTRLTVT.

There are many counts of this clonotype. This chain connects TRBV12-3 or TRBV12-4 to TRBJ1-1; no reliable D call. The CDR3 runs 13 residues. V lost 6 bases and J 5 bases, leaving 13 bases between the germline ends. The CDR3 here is CASSPPGGTEAFF. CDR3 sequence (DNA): TGTGCCAGCAGCCCTCCCGGAGGGACTGAAGCTTTCTTT.

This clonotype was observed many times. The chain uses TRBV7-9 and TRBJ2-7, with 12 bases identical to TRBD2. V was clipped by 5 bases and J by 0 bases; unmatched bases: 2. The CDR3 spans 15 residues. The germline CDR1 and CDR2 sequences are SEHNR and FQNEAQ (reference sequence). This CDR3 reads CASSPLAGGSYEQYF. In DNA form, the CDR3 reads TGTGCCAGCAGCCCACTAGCGGGAGGCTCCTACGAGCAGTACTTC.

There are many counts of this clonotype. The CDR3 nucleotides are TGTGCCAGCAGTCCCCCCACGGGTTTAGTAACTGAAGCTTTCTTT. Its protein product is CASSPPTGLVTEAFF. This sequence joins TRBV28 and TRBJ1-1; D uncertain. CDR1 and CDR2 (germline): MDHEN, SYDVKM. The CDR3 is made up of 15 amino acids. V lost 5 bases to trimming and J lost 5 bases, with 18 bases between them.

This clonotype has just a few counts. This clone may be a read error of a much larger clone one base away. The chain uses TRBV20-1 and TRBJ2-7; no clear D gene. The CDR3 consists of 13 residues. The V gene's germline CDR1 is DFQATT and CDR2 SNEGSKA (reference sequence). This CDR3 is CNARLDRSYEQYF. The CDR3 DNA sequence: TGCAATGCTAGACTCGATAGATCCTACGAGCAGTACTTC.

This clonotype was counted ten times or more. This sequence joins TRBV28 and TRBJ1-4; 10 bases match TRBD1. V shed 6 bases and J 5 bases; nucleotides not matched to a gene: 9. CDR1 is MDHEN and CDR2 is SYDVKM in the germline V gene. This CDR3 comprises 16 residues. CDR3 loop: CASSPGPGQGNEKLFF. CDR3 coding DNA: TGTGCCAGCAGCCCCGGTCCGGGACAGGGGAATGAAAAACTGTTTTTT.